One sample yielded the 5 T cell receptor beta chains listed below, sequenced in a study of T cell changes during pregnancy in multiple sclerosis. The table came from immunoSEQ multiplex PCR; TCRdb's copy has only in-frame clones and leaves some out. The data contain about 73,000 clones, roughly 92% of them singletons. Sample: peripheral blood, taken in the second trimester of pregnancy. The source of these receptors is a female donor in good health, enrolled as a control in a pregnancy study.

The chain has TRBV18 and TRBJ2-7, with 8 bases lining up with TRBD1. CDR3 length: 15 residues. V gave up 3 bases and J gave up 5 bases; unmatched junction bases: 9. Germline loops: CDR1 KGHSH, CDR2 LQKENI. In DNA form, the CDR3 reads TGTGCCAGCTCACCCGCGGACAGGGCTATCGACGAGCAGTACTTC. Translated: CASSPADRAIDEQYF.

This sequence joins TRBV30 and TRBJ1-5; 9 bases match TRBD1. V lost 3 bases to trimming and J lost 4 bases; unmatched junction nucleotides: 4. The CDR3 has 14 amino acids. CDR1 and CDR2 (germline): GTSNPN, SVGIG (reference sequence). CDR3 nucleotide sequence: TGTGCCTGGAGCCGGACAGGGGATAATCAGCCCCAGCATTTT. Translation: CAWSRTGDNQPQHF.

The chain is built from TRBV7-3 and TRBJ2-5; perhaps TRBD1 as D (6 bases). There are 15 residues in the CDR3. Trimming removed 1 base from V and 1 base from J, with 10 bases in between. Germline CDR1 SGHTA, CDR2 FQGTGA. As DNA, the CDR3 is TGTGCCAGCAGCTTAAGGGGGACACTCCAAGAGACCCAGTACTTC. It specifies CASSLRGTLQETQYF.

The chain employs TRBV5-4 and TRBJ2-3, with D tentatively TRBD2 (6 bases). The CDR3 is 15 amino acids. Trimming shortened V by 9 bases and J by 0 bases, and 17 bases separated the two germline ends. From germline, CDR1 is SGHNT and CDR2 YYREEE (reference sequence). The chain's CDR3 is CAIQDSGSSTDTQYF. DNA of the CDR3: TGTGCCATCCAAGATAGCGGTTCTAGCACAGATACGCAGTATTTT.

The rearrangement links TRBV2 to TRBJ1-4; D is undetermined. The CDR3 has 15 amino acids. Germline CDR1 and CDR2: SNHLY and FYNNEI. Trimming took 5 bases from V and 7 from J, leaving 17 bases between them. This chain's CDR3 is CASSPRPRGSEKLFF. For the CDR3, the DNA is TGTGCCAGCAGTCCCCGCCCCCGTGGGAGTGAAAAACTGTTTTTT.